This is a list of T cell receptor beta chains from one sample in a study of T-cell memory formation after mild COVID-19. TCRdb fed the 5' RACE reads into MiXCR, producing one record per CDR3 protein. Of about 560,000 distinct CDR3 sequences in the sample, less than 25% were seen once. The sequenced sample was PBMCs or a T cell subset sorted from them (not recorded which). These TCRs come from an adult woman who had mild COVID-19 (a few samples of this study predate the infection). Cell type and time point are not known. CDR3s include the opening cysteine and the closing phenylalanine or tryptophan. The D gene is left open where the match is weak. Where a row states a size, it is once, few, many or the class of an expanded clone; other rows omit it.

v_call	d_call	j_call	clone_size	cdr3_nt	cdr3_aa
TRBV5-1	-	TRBJ1-6	once	TGCGCCAGCAGCCCCGGCGTGGCAGCTAATAATTCACCCCTCCACTTT	CASSPGVAANNSPLHF
TRBV7-9	-	TRBJ2-6	-	TGTGCCAGCAAGACAGTCTATGTCTCTGGGGCCAACGTCCTGACTTTC	CASKTVYVSGANVLTF
TRBV29-1	-	TRBJ1-1	-	TGCAGCGTTCCAGATAACACTGAAGCTTTCTTT	CSVPDNTEAFF
TRBV6-2/TRBV6-3	-	TRBJ2-4	-	TGTGCCAGCAGCCCCTACGTGGGCGCCAAAAACATTCAGTACTTC	CASSPYVGAKNIQYF
TRBV2	-	TRBJ2-5	few	TGTGCCAGCAGTCCCCGGGGAGGCGGATCTGTTTTGGAGACCCAGTACTTC	CASSPRGGGSVLETQYF
TRBV27	-	TRBJ1-1	few	TGTGCCAGCAGAATGATGAACGGGGGCAACACTGAAGCTTTCTTT	CASRMMNGGNTEAFF
TRBV20-1	-	TRBJ2-3	-	TGCAGTGCTTCCCCTTTCTTGAGGGGCACAGATACGCAGTATTTT	CSASPFLRGTDTQYF
TRBV29-1	TRBD1	TRBJ2-1	-	TGCAGCGTTGTTCCGGGACAGGGTAACAATGAGCAGTTCTTC	CSVVPGQGNNEQFF
TRBV24-1	TRBD2	TRBJ2-1	-	TGTGCCACCAGTTCCGTCGATCCCGGGACTAGCGGGGTCTGGAATGAGCAGTTCTTC	CATSSVDPGTSGVWNEQFF
TRBV7-3	TRBD2	TRBJ2-1	few	TGTGCCAGCAGCAATAGCGGGAGGGCCATTGAGCAGTTCTTC	CASSNSGRAIEQFF
TRBV27	TRBD2	TRBJ2-5	few	TGTGCCAGCAATCTAGCGGGGGGCAATCAAGAGACCCAGTACTTC	CASNLAGGNQETQYF
TRBV10-3	-	TRBJ2-5	-	TGTGCCATCAGTGATAAAGTGACTGACATGTACTTC	CAISDKVTDMYF
TRBV4-2	-	TRBJ1-1	-	TGTGCCAGCAGCCGAGAAACTCGATTCGGGGGGGAAAGCACTGAAGCTTTCTTT	CASSRETRFGGESTEAFF
TRBV5-1	TRBD1	TRBJ1-2	-	TGCGCCAGCAGCTCCCTCCAGGGGGCAGGTGGCTACACCTTC	CASSSLQGAGGYTF
TRBV9	TRBD1	TRBJ2-7	few	TGTGCCAGCAGCCCAACCCCCGGGACAGGGATCGAGCAGTACTTC	CASSPTPGTGIEQYF
TRBV6-6	TRBD2	TRBJ2-1	few	TGTGCCAGCACCGGGGGGGGCTACAATGAGCAGTTCTTC	CASTGGGYNEQFF
TRBV10-3	-	TRBJ1-2	-	TGTGCCATCAGTACTGAGCCGGACAGCGGCTACACCTTC	CAISTEPDSGYTF
TRBV5-1	-	TRBJ2-1	few	TGCGCCAGCAGCTTGTGGGCAGGGACCTACAATGAGCAGTTCTTC	CASSLWAGTYNEQFF
TRBV29-1	TRBD2	TRBJ2-7	-	TGCAGCGTTGAGAAGCGGGAGAGGGGCTACGAGCAGTACTTC	CSVEKRERGYEQYF
TRBV11-3	-	TRBJ2-2	-	TGTGCCAGCAGCCCGCCGGGAGAAGTTGGTAGGACCGGGGAGCTGTTTTTT	CASSPPGEVGRTGELFF
TRBV5-1	TRBD2	TRBJ2-3	few	TGCGCCAGCAGCTTGGCGGGACTAGCGGGAGGGCCAGATACGCAGTATTTT	CASSLAGLAGGPDTQYF
TRBV9	-	TRBJ2-3	-	TGTGCCAGCAGCGTGGGGGGCGCCCCAGATACGCAGTATTTT	CASSVGGAPDTQYF
TRBV5-6	-	TRBJ2-2	few	TGTGCCAGCAGCCCTGGGGTGCAGAGGAACACCGGGGAGCTGTTTTTT	CASSPGVQRNTGELFF
TRBV9	TRBD2	TRBJ2-1	few	TGTGCCAGCAGCGTAGCGGGACTAGCGGGGGGGCTTGGAAATGAGCAGTTCTTC	CASSVAGLAGGLGNEQFF
TRBV28	TRBD1	TRBJ2-5	-	TGTGCCAGCAGTTCCCACGGGACAGGGGACCAAGAGACCCAGTACTTC	CASSSHGTGDQETQYF
TRBV11-2	TRBD2	TRBJ2-3	many	TGTGCCAGCAGCCTGGGACTAGCGGGGCGCACAGATACGCAGTATTTT	CASSLGLAGRTDTQYF
TRBV19	-	TRBJ1-1	-	TGTGCCAGTAGAAACGGGGGGACCTCCACTGAAGCTTTCTTT	CASRNGGTSTEAFF
TRBV6-2/TRBV6-3	-	TRBJ2-1	-	TGTGCCAGCAGCCGAGACCGGTGGGGTGAGCAGTTCTTC	CASSRDRWGEQFF
TRBV4-1	TRBD1	TRBJ2-7	-	TGCGCCAGCAGCCCAGGGGGCACTTCCTACGAGCAGTACTTC	CASSPGGTSYEQYF
TRBV10-3	-	TRBJ2-3	few	TGTGCCATCAGTGTCGAAGTCACAGATACGCAGTATTTT	CAISVEVTDTQYF
TRBV11-2	TRBD1	TRBJ2-1	-	TGTGCCAGCAGCTTGGACAGGGTAGGCTACAATGAGCAGTTCTTC	CASSLDRVGYNEQFF
TRBV20-1	-	TRBJ1-1	-	TGCAGTGCTAGAGTGTCAGGGTTAAGGAACACTGAAGCTTTCTTT	CSARVSGLRNTEAFF
TRBV11-2	TRBD2	TRBJ2-5	-	TGTGCCAGCAGCTTAGGGACGCAGCGGGGGGGCGGAGAGACCCAGTACTTC	CASSLGTQRGGGETQYF
TRBV20-1	TRBD1	TRBJ2-7	-	TGCAGTGCTGGTCGAGGGCAGGGGGCGCAGGAGCAGTACTTC	CSAGRGQGAQEQYF
TRBV7-2	-	TRBJ2-5	many	TGTGCCAGCAGCTTACCGGGAACGCAGGCGACCCAGTACTTC	CASSLPGTQATQYF
TRBV20-1	-	TRBJ1-1	-	TGCAGTGCTCGACCGTATGGGAACACTGAAGCTTTCTTT	CSARPYGNTEAFF